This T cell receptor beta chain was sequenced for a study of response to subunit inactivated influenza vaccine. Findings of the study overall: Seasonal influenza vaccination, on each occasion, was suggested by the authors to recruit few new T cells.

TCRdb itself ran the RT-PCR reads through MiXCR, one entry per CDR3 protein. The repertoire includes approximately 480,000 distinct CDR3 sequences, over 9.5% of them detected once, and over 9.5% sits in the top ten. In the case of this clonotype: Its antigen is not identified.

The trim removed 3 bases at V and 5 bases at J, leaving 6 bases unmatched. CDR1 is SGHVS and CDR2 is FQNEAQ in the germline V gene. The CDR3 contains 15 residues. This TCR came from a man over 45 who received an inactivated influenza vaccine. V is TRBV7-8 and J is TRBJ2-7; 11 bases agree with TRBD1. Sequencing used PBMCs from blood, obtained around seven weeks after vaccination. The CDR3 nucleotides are TGTGCCAGCAGCTTCCGGACAGGGGGCGCGGACGAGCAGTACTTC. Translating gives CASSFRTGGADEQYF. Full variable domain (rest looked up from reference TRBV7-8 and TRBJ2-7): GAGVSQSPRYKVAKRGQDVALRCDPISGHVSLFWYQQALGQGPEFLTYFQNEAQLDKSGLPSDRFFAERPEGSVSTLKIQRTQQEDSAVYLCASSFRTGGADEQYFGPGTRLTVT.